The 11 T cell receptor beta chains below all came from one sample that was sequenced in a study of T cells in Graves' hyperthyroidism and ophthalmopathy. The TCR beta CDR3 regions underwent amplification using RNA transcripts as the source. HTBI primers were employed in a first-round RT-PCR of the TCR CDR3. TCRdb reprocessed the multiplex PCR reads via MiXCR and lists one record per CDR3 protein. The sample contains 300,000 to 500,000 distinct CDR3 sequences, roughly 13% of which appear only once. Sequencing was performed on blood. Source of these receptors: a man aged 50 or older with Graves' ophthalmopathy.

This clonotype occurred many times. The chain carries TRBV20-1 and TRBJ2-2; possible D gene TRBD1, 6 bases. The CDR3 consists of 13 residues. The V gene lost 4 bases and the J gene lost 3 bases, with 9 bases spanning the gap. CDR1 DFQATT and CDR2 SNEGSKA come from the germline V gene (reference sequence). The CDR3 DNA reads TGCAGTGCTACTCCAGGGGACACCGGGGAGCTGTTTTTT. It yields the protein CSATPGDTGELFF.

This clonotype was detected ten times or more. J is TRBJ2-1 and V is TRBV11-2; 11 bases map to TRBD2. CDR1 SGHAT and CDR2 FQNNGV come from the germline V gene. The CDR3 is made up of 17 amino acids. The V gene end was trimmed by 5 bases and the J gene end by 8 bases; junction bases not matched to a gene: 14. The CDR3 spells CASSRTLLAGVADEQFF. CDR3 nucleotides: TGTGCCAGCAGCCGAACCTTACTAGCGGGAGTTGCTGATGAGCAGTTCTTC.

This clonotype came up many times. V gene TRBV11-1 combines with J gene TRBJ2-3; D not resolved. The CDR3 is 14 amino acids. Trimming took off 6 bases at V and 2 bases at J, with 12 bases between the two ends. Germline V gene lookup returns CDR1 SGHAT and CDR2 FQDESV (reference sequence). The CDR3 sequence: CASSPETSTDTQYF. The CDR3 DNA follows: TGTGCCAGCAGTCCCGAAACATCCACAGATACGCAGTATTTT.

This clonotype was recorded only once. This sequence may be a read error, since a much larger clone differs from it by one base. J is TRBJ2-7 and V is TRBV20-1; possibly TRBD1 for D (6 bases). Germline CDR1 DFQATT, CDR2 SNEGSKA (reference sequence). The CDR3 runs to 11 residues. The CDR3 region has the DNA TGCGGTGCTAGAACGGGACAACAGCAGTACTTC. Amino acid sequence: CGARTGQQQYF.

V gene TRBV20-1 combines with J gene TRBJ2-4; D call uncertain. CDR3 size: 13 residues. Germline CDR1 reads DFQATT; CDR2 reads SNEGSKA (reference sequence). The V and J ends lost 6 bases and 1 base respectively, with 10 bases between them. CDR3 sequence: CSALNGAKNIQYF. CDR3 bases: TGCAGTGCGTTAAATGGGGCCAAAAACATTCAGTACTTC.

The chain is built from TRBV10-3 and TRBJ1-1, with unresolved D. V lost 2 bases, J lost 3 bases, and 7 bases lay in between. The CDR3 is made up of 13 amino acids. Germline loops: CDR1 ENHRY, CDR2 SYGVKD. The CDR3 sequence is CAISERYDTEAFF. CDR3 bases: TGTGCCATCAGTGAGCGTTATGACACTGAAGCTTTCTTT.

As to this clonotype: A read error may explain this, as a much larger clone is one base away. The J gene is TRBJ2-7, the V gene TRBV28; 8 nucleotides line up with TRBD1. The CDR3 is 14 residues long. CDR1 is MDHEN, CDR2 SYDVKM, per germline. CDR3 DNA sequence: TGTGCCAGCAGCCGGAGACAGGGGATCTACAAGCAGTACTTC. It codes for CASSRRQGIYKQYF.

This clonotype was recorded at least ten times. The rearrangement uses TRBV18 and TRBJ2-1; 9 bases align to TRBD1. V was clipped by 3 bases and J by 4 bases; unmatched bases: 4. Germline values: CDR1 KGHSH, CDR2 LQKENI. This CDR3 is 15 amino acids long. This chain's CDR3 is CASSPEQGAYNEQFF. As DNA, the CDR3 is TGTGCCAGCTCACCGGAACAGGGGGCGTACAATGAGCAGTTCTTC.

The rearrangement joins TRBV4-1 to TRBJ2-6; unclear D gene. The V and J ends lost 0 bases and 0 bases respectively, with 9 bases between them. The CDR3 runs 17 residues. Germline V gives CDR1 MGHRA, CDR2 YSYEKL. DNA for the CDR3: TGCGCCAGCAGCCAAGAGAGACAAAACTCTGGGGCCAACGTCCTGACTTTC. Its protein is CASSQERQNSGANVLTF.

This clonotype was seen repeatedly, ten times or more. The chain uses TRBV13 and TRBJ2-1; 14 bases fit TRBD2. The length of the CDR3 is 15 residues. Trimming removed 5 bases from V and 10 bases from J; junction bases left unmatched: 7. From germline, CDR1 is PRHDT and CDR2 FYEKMQ (reference sequence). CDR3 loop: CASSTGLAGAGEQFF. The DNA of the CDR3 is TGTGCCAGCAGCACGGGACTAGCGGGAGCGGGAGAGCAGTTCTTC.

This clonotype appeared many times. The chain recombines TRBV13 with TRBJ2-7, with TRBD2 as a possible D gene (6 bases). Germline CDR1 and CDR2: PRHDT and FYEKMQ (reference sequence). CDR3 length: 13 residues. V was cut by 4 bases and J by 7 bases, with 14 bases left in between. The CDR3 loop is CASSSGRRGEQYF. As DNA, the CDR3 is TGTGCCAGCAGCTCGGGACGGCGGGGAGAGCAGTACTTC.